A selection of T cell receptor beta chains follows, all from one sample in a study of cytotoxic CD8 clonotypes in ibrutinib-treated CLL. Sequencing used immunoSEQ multiplex PCR; TCRdb keeps in-frame clones, though not all of them. The data hold about 160,000 clones, with about four fifths observed a single time. The sample consisted of PBMCs, taken after 24 months of ibrutinib treatment. Every receptor here comes from a human donor with chronic lymphocytic leukemia. Both conserved end residues are part of each CDR3. The order of the fields is clone size, D gene, J gene, V gene, CDR3 protein, CDR3 DNA. The D gene is left open where the match is weak. Only some rows state a clone size, as once, few, many or a class for expanded clones.

.,.,TRBJ1-5,TRBV7-9,CASSSGSYSNQPQHF,TGTGCCAGCAGCTCCGGGTCGTATAGCAATCAGCCCCAGCATTTT
.,TRBD2,TRBJ2-2,TRBV2,CASSGSGLAVWELFF,TGTGCCAGCAGTGGTTCGGGACTAGCGGTTTGGGAGCTGTTTTTT
.,TRBD1,TRBJ1-2,TRBV7-3,CASSLRAGTGASGDGYTF,TGTGCCAGCAGCTTAAGAGCCGGGACAGGGGCGTCAGGGGATGGCTACACCTTC
.,TRBD1,TRBJ1-1,TRBV7-2,CASSLRFGLGDRGAEAFF,TGTGCCAGCAGCTTACGTTTTGGGTTAGGGGACAGGGGGGCTGAAGCTTTCTTT
.,.,TRBJ2-3,TRBV7-3,CASSTPRGTDTQYF,TGTGCCAGCAGCACTCCTAGGGGGACAGATACGCAGTATTTT
.,.,TRBJ1-2,TRBV6-9,CASSQPRGLAAGYTF,TGTGCCAGCAGTCAACCCCGGGGCCTAGCGGCTGGCTACACCTTC
.,TRBD2,TRBJ2-1,TRBV19,CASRTSGTSGRAGQFF,TGTGCCAGTAGGACATCCGGGACTAGCGGGAGGGCCGGTCAGTTCTTC
.,TRBD1,TRBJ1-5,TRBV28,CASSFGQGYQPQHF,TGTGCCAGCAGTTTCGGACAGGGGTATCAGCCCCAGCATTTT
.,.,TRBJ2-7,TRBV7-8,CASSLRRGPSYEQYF,TGTGCCAGCAGCCTCCGGCGGGGGCCGTCCTACGAGCAGTACTTC
.,TRBD1,TRBJ2-6,TRBV18,CASSPRTGDSGANVLTF,TGTGCCAGCTCACCACGGACAGGGGATTCTGGGGCCAACGTCCTGACTTTC
.,TRBD2,TRBJ2-2,TRBV13,CASRPRASGRSTGELFF,TGTGCCAGCAGACCACGAGCAAGCGGGAGAAGTACGGGGGAGCTGTTTTTT
.,TRBD1,TRBJ1-2,TRBV28,CASSSQGAPNYGYTF,TGTGCCAGCAGTTCACAGGGGGCTCCTAACTATGGCTACACCTTC
.,TRBD2,TRBJ2-7,TRBV19,CASSSLLASHEQYF,TGTGCCAGTAGTTCGCTACTAGCGTCCCACGAGCAGTACTTC
.,.,TRBJ1-1,TRBV30,CAWSRPPRNTEAFF,TGTGCCTGGAGTAGACCGCCCCGGAACACTGAAGCTTTCTTT
.,.,TRBJ1-5,TRBV30,CAWRGSGDQPQHF,TGTGCCTGGAGGGGCTCAGGGGATCAGCCCCAGCATTTT
few,TRBD1,TRBJ1-5,TRBV19,CASTTQGAGNQPQHF,TGTGCCAGTACCACACAGGGGGCAGGCAATCAGCCCCAGCATTTT
.,.,TRBJ2-7,TRBV2,CASRGGYEQYF,TGTGCCAGCAGAGGGGGGTACGAGCAGTACTTC
.,TRBD1,TRBJ2-7,TRBV28,CVDRGSYEQYF,TGTGTTGACAGGGGCTCCTACGAGCAGTACTTC
.,.,TRBJ1-2,TRBV5-6,CASSSPEGVDYGYTF,TGTGCCAGCAGCTCCCCAGAGGGGGTGGACTATGGCTACACCTTC
.,TRBD2,TRBJ2-7,TRBV5-1,CASSPTRSGSDEQYF,TGCGCCAGCAGCCCGACACGAAGCGGGAGCGACGAGCAGTACTTC
.,.,TRBJ2-2,TRBV30,CAWSGGRGTGELFF,TGTGCCTGGAGTGGGGGCCGCGGCACCGGGGAGCTGTTTTTT
.,.,TRBJ2-1,TRBV6-6,CASGRGGSYNEQFF,TGTGCCAGCGGTAGGGGGGGCTCCTACAATGAGCAGTTCTTC
.,.,TRBJ1-2,TRBV2,CASNSQGWEPYGYTF,TGTGCCAGCAATAGTCAGGGGTGGGAGCCCTATGGCTACACCTTC
.,.,TRBJ1-2,TRBV18,CASSPGLSSIGYTF,TGTGCCAGCTCACCGGGACTGTCCTCTATCGGCTACACCTTC
.,.,TRBJ1-4,TRBV19,CASKGGSEKLFF,TGTGCCAGTAAGGGCGGGAGTGAAAAACTGTTTTTT
.,.,TRBJ1-3,TRBV11-2,CASSLVGPSGNTIYF,TGTGCCAGCAGCTTAGTAGGACCTTCTGGAAACACCATATATTTT
.,TRBD2,TRBJ2-1,TRBV27,CASSLWPGRGRSSSYNEQFF,TGTGCCAGCAGTTTATGGCCGGGGAGGGGCCGCAGTAGCTCCTACAATGAGCAGTTCTTC
.,.,TRBJ1-1,TRBV4-1,CASSLSRDGRSDTEAFF,TGCGCCAGCAGCCTGTCCCGGGACGGGAGAAGTGACACTGAAGCTTTCTTT
.,TRBD2,TRBJ2-1,TRBV19,CASTLSAGGYNEQFF,TGTGCCAGTACCCTTTCGGCGGGGGGCTACAATGAGCAGTTCTTC
few,.,TRBJ1-1,TRBV6-6,CASSPMGRAKTEAFF,TGTGCCAGCAGCCCGATGGGGAGGGCGAAGACTGAAGCTTTCTTT
.,.,TRBJ2-1,TRBV5-1,CASSLTGGTYNEQFF,TGCGCCAGCAGCTTGACAGGCGGGACCTACAATGAGCAGTTCTTC
.,.,TRBJ2-5,TRBV6-4,CASRKEGAGAETQYF,TGTGCCAGCAGAAAAGAGGGGGCGGGGGCAGAGACCCAGTACTTC
once,.,TRBJ1-2,TRBV6-5,CASSPTRRGNYGYTF,TGTGCCAGCAGCCCTACAAGGCGGGGGAACTATGGCTACACCTTC
.,.,TRBJ1-4,TRBV19,CASSEQGPPANEKLFF,TGTGCCAGTTCCGAACAGGGCCCCCCTGCTAATGAAAAACTGTTTTTT
.,.,TRBJ1-1,TRBV28,CASSLVPGGWHTEAFF,TGTGCCAGCAGTTTGGTCCCGGGGGGCTGGCACACTGAAGCTTTCTTT
.,.,TRBJ1-2,TRBV4-3,CASSHGGAVGYTF,TGCGCCAGCAGCCACGGAGGGGCCGTTGGCTACACCTTC
.,.,TRBJ1-1,TRBV7-8,CASSFRRNTEAFF,TGTGCCAGCAGCTTCCGGCGGAACACTGAAGCTTTCTTT